The 5 T cell receptor beta chains below were found in one sample sequenced in a study of radiotherapy plus CTLA-4 blockade in lung cancer. Generated by immunoSEQ multiplex PCR, the TCRdb table keeps only in-frame clones and is missing some. The data contain about 59,000 clones, approximately 84% of them singletons. The starting material was peripheral blood, obtained from a patient treated with radiotherapy plus ipilimumab. The receptors were sampled from a human donor with non-small cell lung cancer whose response to radiotherapy plus ipilimumab could not be evaluated.

The rearrangement uses TRBV6-1 and TRBJ1-1; a weak D match, TRBD1 (5 bases). The CDR3 is 16 amino acids. Deletions cut 4 bases from V and 5 bases from J, with 20 bases between. Germline-derived CDR1 and CDR2 are MNHNS and SASEGT. CDR3 DNA sequence: TGTGCCAGCAGTGGGGACTTCAGGGTGAGGGTTACTGAAGCTTTCTTT. Translation: CASSGDFRVRVTEAFF.

The rearrangement joins TRBV19 to TRBJ2-7; tentatively, D is TRBD2 (6 bases). Looked up from germline, CDR1 is LNHDA and CDR2 is SQIVND (reference sequence). CDR3 length equals 13 residues. Trimming removed 3 bases from V and 3 bases from J, with 9 bases in between. DNA for the CDR3: TGTGCCAGTAGTATCGGAGGGGTCTACGAGCAGTACTTC. Its translation: CASSIGGVYEQYF.

The CDR3: CASSLVLAGETQYF. CDR3 nucleotides: TGTGCCAGCAGCTTAGTACTAGCTGGCGAGACCCAGTACTTC. The J gene is TRBJ2-5, the V gene TRBV11-2; tentatively, D is TRBD2 (6 bases). CDR1 is SGHAT, CDR2 FQNNGV, per germline. This CDR3 contains 14 residues. Trimming took off 1 base at V and 5 bases at J, with 11 bases between the two ends. The complete variable domain, with remaining parts taken from reference TRBV11-2 and TRBJ2-5, reads EAGVAQSPRYKIIEKRQSVAFWCNPISGHATLYWYQQILGQGPKLLIQFQNNGVVDDSQLPKDRFSAERLKGVDSTLKIQPAKLEDSAVYLCASSLVLAGETQYFGPGTRLLVL.

The chain combines TRBV6-5 with TRBJ1-1; tentatively, D is TRBD1 (5 bases). V was cut by 7 bases and J by 3 bases, with 12 bases left in between. This CDR3 comprises 13 residues. CDR1 and CDR2 from the germline V gene are MNHEY and SVGAGI. The CDR3: CASTPGFDTEAFF. In nucleotides, the CDR3 is TGTGCCAGCACCCCAGGGTTTGACACTGAAGCTTTCTTT.

This clone appeared a few times. V and J are TRBV5-1 and TRBJ1-2, with TRBD1 identical over 11 bases. Losses at the gene ends were 4 bases for V and 6 bases for J; bases not matched to a gene: 8. Germline V gene sequence: CDR1 SGHRS, CDR2 YFSETQ. There are 15 residues in the CDR3. The CDR3: CASSPLGQGEHGYTF. DNA for the CDR3: TGCGCCAGCAGCCCGCTGGGACAGGGGGAGCATGGCTACACCTTC.